Sequencing of this T cell receptor (beta chain) was carried out in a study of blood T cells in healthy people across ages. This clonotype has more than one count but fewer than ten. No antigen is known for it. Next came a second PCR, run for 7 to 11 cycles, which used a sample-barcoded 5' primer along with a J-beta primer mix. Sequencing recovered at least 3 million CDR3-containing paired-end reads from each sample. TCRdb independently ran MiXCR on the 5' RACE reads; one entry per CDR3 protein. The repertoire holds about 640,000 distinct CDR3 sequences, with approximately 59% as singletons. This CDR3 region has 15 residues. General study results and limits: CMV infection status of these donors was not known. Underestimates were what the diversity estimates from one million T cells were considered to be.

The draw of peripheral blood yielded ten milliliters from each donor. Sequences were obtained from blood. The receptor comes from a man in his sixties in good health. This chain joins TRBV21-1 and TRBJ1-2; TRBD1, the D gene given by the table, was not confirmed from the DNA. TRBV21-1 is described as a pseudogene. CDR3 region: CASSLLESRGSGYTF. In nucleotides, the CDR3 is TGTGCCAGCAGCTTACTCGAATCCAGGGGGAGTGGCTACACCTTC.